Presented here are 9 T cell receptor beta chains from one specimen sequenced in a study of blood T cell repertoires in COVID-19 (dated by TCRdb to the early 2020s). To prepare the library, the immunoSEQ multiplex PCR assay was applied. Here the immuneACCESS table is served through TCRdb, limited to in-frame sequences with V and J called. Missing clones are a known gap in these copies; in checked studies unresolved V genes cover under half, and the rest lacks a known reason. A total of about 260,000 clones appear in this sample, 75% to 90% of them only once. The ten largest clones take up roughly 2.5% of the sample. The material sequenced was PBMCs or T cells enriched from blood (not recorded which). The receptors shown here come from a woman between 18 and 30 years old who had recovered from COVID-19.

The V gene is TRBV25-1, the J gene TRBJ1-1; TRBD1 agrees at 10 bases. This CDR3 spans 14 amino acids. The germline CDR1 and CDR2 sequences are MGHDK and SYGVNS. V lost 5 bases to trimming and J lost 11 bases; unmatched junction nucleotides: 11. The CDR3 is CASSKGQGRVDAFF. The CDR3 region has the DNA TGTGCCAGCAGTAAGGGACAGGGGAGGGTCGACGCTTTCTTT.

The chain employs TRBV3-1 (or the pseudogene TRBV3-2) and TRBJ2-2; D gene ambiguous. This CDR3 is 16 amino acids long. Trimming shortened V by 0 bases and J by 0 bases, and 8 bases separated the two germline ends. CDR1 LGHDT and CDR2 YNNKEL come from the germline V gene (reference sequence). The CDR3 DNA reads TGTGCCAGCAGCCAAGATAACGGAGCGAACACCGGGGAGCTGTTTTTT. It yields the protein CASSQDNGANTGELFF.

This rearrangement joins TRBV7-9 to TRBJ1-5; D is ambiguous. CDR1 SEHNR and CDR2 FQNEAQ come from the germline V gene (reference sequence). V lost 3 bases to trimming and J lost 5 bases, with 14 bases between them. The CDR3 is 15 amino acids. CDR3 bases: TGTGCCAGCAGCTTTAGCGGGGATCTAGATCAGCCCCAGCATTTT. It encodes CASSFSGDLDQPQHF. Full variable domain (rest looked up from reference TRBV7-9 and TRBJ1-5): DTGVSQNPRHKITKRGQNVTFRCDPISEHNRLYWYRQTLGQGPEFLTYFQNEAQLEKSRLLSDRFSAERPKGSFSTLEIQRTEQGDSAMYLCASSFSGDLDQPQHFGDGTRLSIL.

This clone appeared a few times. The CDR3 spells CASSLDRGNTEAFF. As DNA, the CDR3 is TGTGCCAGCAGCTTAGACAGGGGGAACACTGAAGCTTTCTTT. The rearrangement joins TRBV7-9 to TRBJ1-1; TRBD1 matches at 7 bases. Trimming at V came to 1 base and at J to 1 base, leaving 0 bases not matched to a gene. CDR1 is SEHNR, CDR2 FQNEAQ, per germline (reference sequence). There are 14 residues in the CDR3. The complete variable domain, with remaining parts taken from reference TRBV7-9 and TRBJ1-1, reads DTGVSQNPRHKITKRGQNVTFRCDPISEHNRLYWYRQTLGQGPEFLTYFQNEAQLEKSRLLSDRFSAERPKGSFSTLEIQRTEQGDSAMYLCASSLDRGNTEAFFGQGTRLTVV.

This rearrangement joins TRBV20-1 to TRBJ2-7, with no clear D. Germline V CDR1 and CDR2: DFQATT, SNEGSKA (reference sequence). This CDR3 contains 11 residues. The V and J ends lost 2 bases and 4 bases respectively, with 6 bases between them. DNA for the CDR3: TGCAGTGCTAGAACGCGTTACGAGCAGTACTTC. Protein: CSARTRYEQYF.

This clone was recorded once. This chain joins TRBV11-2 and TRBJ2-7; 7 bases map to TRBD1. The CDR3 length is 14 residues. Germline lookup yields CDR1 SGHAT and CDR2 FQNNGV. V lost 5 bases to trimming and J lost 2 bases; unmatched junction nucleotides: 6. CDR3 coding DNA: TGTGCCAGCAGCAGCGGACAGGCGACCTACGAGCAGTACTTC. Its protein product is CASSSGQATYEQYF.

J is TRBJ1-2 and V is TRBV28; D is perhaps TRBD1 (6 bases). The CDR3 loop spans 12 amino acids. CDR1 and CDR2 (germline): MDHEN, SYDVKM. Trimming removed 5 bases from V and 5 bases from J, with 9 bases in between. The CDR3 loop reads CASSDRLYGYTF. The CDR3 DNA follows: TGTGCCAGCAGTGACAGGTTATATGGCTACACCTTC.

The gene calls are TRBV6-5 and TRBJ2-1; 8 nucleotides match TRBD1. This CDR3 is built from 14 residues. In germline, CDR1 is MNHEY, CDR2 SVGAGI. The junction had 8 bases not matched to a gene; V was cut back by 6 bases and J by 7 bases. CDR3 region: CASSLTGAGNEQFF. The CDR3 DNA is TGTGCCAGCAGCCTGACAGGGGCGGGAAATGAGCAGTTCTTC.

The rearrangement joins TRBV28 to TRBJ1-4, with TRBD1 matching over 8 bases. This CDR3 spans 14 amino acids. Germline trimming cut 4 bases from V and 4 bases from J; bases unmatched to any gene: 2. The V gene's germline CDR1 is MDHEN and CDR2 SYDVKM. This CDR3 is CASSSTGVNEKLFF. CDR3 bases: TGTGCCAGCAGTTCGACAGGGGTTAATGAAAAACTGTTTTTT. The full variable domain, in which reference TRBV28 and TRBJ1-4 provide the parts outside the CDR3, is DVKVTQSSRYLVKRTGEKVFLECVQDMDHENMFWYRQDPGLGLRLIYFSYDVKMKEKGDIPEGYSVSREKKERFSLILESASTNQTSMYLCASSSTGVNEKLFFGSGTQLSVL.